This is a list of T cell receptor beta chains from one sample in a study of control samples from healthy donors and cancer patients. Profiling relied on immunoSEQ multiplex PCR, and the TCRdb table lists in-frame clones only, not all of them. The sample holds approximately 53,000 clones, under 95% seen once. The sample was PBMCs. The receptors come from a man aged 25 to 45 with colorectal cancer. Each CDR3 is given with its conserved first and last residue. Fields, in order: CDR3 length, J gene, D gene, V gene, clone size, CDR3 protein. A D gene is named only where the DNA matches it firmly. Clone size is stated in some rows and not others, as once, few, many or a class when expanded.

len: 14; j_gene: TRBJ1-5; d_gene: .; v_gene: TRBV11-2; abundance: .; CDR3aa: CASSAPGSNQPQHF
len: 14; j_gene: TRBJ2-3; d_gene: .; v_gene: TRBV7-2; abundance: .; CDR3aa: CASSSGTSTDTQYF
len: 17; j_gene: TRBJ2-7; d_gene: .; v_gene: TRBV7-2; abundance: .; CDR3aa: CASSLGAGTQYSYEQYF
len: 17; j_gene: TRBJ1-2; d_gene: TRBD1; v_gene: TRBV6-4; abundance: .; CDR3aa: CASSPGQGVPWYYGYTF
len: 16; j_gene: TRBJ1-6; d_gene: .; v_gene: TRBV5-4; abundance: .; CDR3aa: CASSLALGADNSPLHF
len: 13; j_gene: TRBJ1-2; d_gene: .; v_gene: TRBV30; abundance: .; CDR3aa: CAWSPQGSRVYTF
len: 17; j_gene: TRBJ1-6; d_gene: .; v_gene: TRBV25-1; abundance: .; CDR3aa: CASSRSVDYSYNSPLHF
len: 12; j_gene: TRBJ1-1; d_gene: .; v_gene: TRBV30; abundance: .; CDR3aa: CAWSGINTEAFF
len: 14; j_gene: TRBJ1-1; d_gene: .; v_gene: TRBV18; abundance: once; CDR3aa: CASSREGGDTEAFF
len: 14; j_gene: TRBJ1-1; d_gene: .; v_gene: TRBV27; abundance: .; CDR3aa: CASGGSRLNTEAFF
len: 14; j_gene: TRBJ1-1; d_gene: .; v_gene: TRBV6-5; abundance: .; CDR3aa: CASSPSWVNTEAFF
len: 16; j_gene: TRBJ2-1; d_gene: TRBD2; v_gene: TRBV5-1; abundance: .; CDR3aa: CASSGVSGGAVGEQFF
len: 20; j_gene: TRBJ2-1; d_gene: TRBD2; v_gene: TRBV5-1; abundance: .; CDR3aa: CASSFSRLAGRDSSYNEQFF
len: 15; j_gene: TRBJ1-6; d_gene: TRBD1; v_gene: TRBV27; abundance: .; CDR3aa: CASSSGQEGDSPLHF
len: 14; j_gene: TRBJ1-1; d_gene: .; v_gene: TRBV5-5; abundance: few; CDR3aa: CASSFRALNTEAFF
len: 17; j_gene: TRBJ1-2; d_gene: .; v_gene: TRBV10-2; abundance: .; CDR3aa: CASSGWAVTDTNYGYTF
len: 16; j_gene: TRBJ1-1; d_gene: .; v_gene: TRBV4-3; abundance: once; CDR3aa: CASSQDHHLQNTEAFF
len: 13; j_gene: TRBJ1-2; d_gene: .; v_gene: TRBV4-1; abundance: .; CDR3aa: CASSQSGFEGYTF
len: 17; j_gene: TRBJ2-7; d_gene: TRBD1; v_gene: TRBV11-2; abundance: .; CDR3aa: CASSSSRRTGGSYEQYF
len: 15; j_gene: TRBJ1-4; d_gene: .; v_gene: TRBV11-2; abundance: .; CDR3aa: CASSLVKTDNEKLFF
len: 16; j_gene: TRBJ1-2; d_gene: TRBD1; v_gene: TRBV19; abundance: .; CDR3aa: CASHSPTGIINYGYTF
len: 14; j_gene: TRBJ1-2; d_gene: .; v_gene: TRBV6-6; abundance: once; CDR3aa: CASSSLRANYGYTF
len: 17; j_gene: TRBJ2-2; d_gene: TRBD1; v_gene: TRBV4-3; abundance: .; CDR3aa: CASSQENGQVNTGELFF
len: 15; j_gene: TRBJ2-7; d_gene: TRBD1; v_gene: TRBV7-2; abundance: .; CDR3aa: CASSPWDRSDYEQYF
len: 17; j_gene: TRBJ2-1; d_gene: TRBD2; v_gene: TRBV24-1; abundance: .; CDR3aa: CATSDWGRGGIYSEQFF
len: 13; j_gene: TRBJ2-1; d_gene: .; v_gene: TRBV5-1; abundance: .; CDR3aa: CASSLDVGTPQFF
len: 17; j_gene: TRBJ1-6; d_gene: .; v_gene: TRBV10-3; abundance: once; CDR3aa: CAISQSGGTLVDSPLHF
len: 15; j_gene: TRBJ2-2; d_gene: .; v_gene: TRBV4-3; abundance: .; CDR3aa: CASSQGPIIFGELFF
len: 12; j_gene: TRBJ1-1; d_gene: .; v_gene: TRBV7-2; abundance: .; CDR3aa: CASSALSAEAFF
len: 17; j_gene: TRBJ1-1; d_gene: .; v_gene: TRBV4-3; abundance: .; CDR3aa: CASSQEGRVFNNTEAFF
len: 16; j_gene: TRBJ2-7; d_gene: .; v_gene: TRBV5-1; abundance: .; CDR3aa: CASSLRGGQAGDEQYF
len: 15; j_gene: TRBJ2-3; d_gene: .; v_gene: TRBV19; abundance: .; CDR3aa: CASTRGVTSTDTQYF
len: 16; j_gene: TRBJ1-1; d_gene: TRBD1; v_gene: TRBV4-3; abundance: .; CDR3aa: CASSQDGGQKNTEAFF
len: 18; j_gene: TRBJ2-3; d_gene: .; v_gene: TRBV4-2; abundance: .; CDR3aa: CASSQDSGGTGITDTQYF
len: 13; j_gene: TRBJ2-1; d_gene: .; v_gene: TRBV6-2/TRBV6-3; abundance: .; CDR3aa: CASSFFSKDEQFF
len: 14; j_gene: TRBJ1-1; d_gene: .; v_gene: TRBV6-2/TRBV6-3; abundance: .; CDR3aa: CASSYLWKNTEAFF
len: 14; j_gene: TRBJ1-1; d_gene: .; v_gene: TRBV27; abundance: once; CDR3aa: CASNNPQGNTEAFF
len: 14; j_gene: TRBJ1-2; d_gene: TRBD1; v_gene: TRBV29-1; abundance: once; CDR3aa: CSVTRTGGVYGYTF
len: 16; j_gene: TRBJ1-4; d_gene: TRBD1; v_gene: TRBV14; abundance: .; CDR3aa: CASSQVSGTVNEKLFF
len: 13; j_gene: TRBJ2-7; d_gene: .; v_gene: TRBV3-1/TRBV3-2; abundance: .; CDR3aa: CASSQEFGYEQYF
len: 16; j_gene: TRBJ2-1; d_gene: TRBD2; v_gene: TRBV18; abundance: .; CDR3aa: CASSPNSGGIYNEQFF
len: 13; j_gene: TRBJ1-2; d_gene: .; v_gene: TRBV6-2/TRBV6-3; abundance: .; CDR3aa: CASSYEFTGGYTF
len: 16; j_gene: TRBJ1-2; d_gene: TRBD1; v_gene: TRBV7-2; abundance: .; CDR3aa: CASSLNPGTVNYGYTF
len: 9; j_gene: TRBJ1-1; d_gene: .; v_gene: TRBV27; abundance: .; CDR3aa: CASSLEAFF
len: 15; j_gene: TRBJ1-2; d_gene: TRBD1; v_gene: TRBV11-2; abundance: .; CDR3aa: CASTNDRGRRDGYTF
len: 16; j_gene: TRBJ2-2; d_gene: .; v_gene: TRBV11-2; abundance: .; CDR3aa: CASSLGRGGLPGELFF
len: 14; j_gene: TRBJ2-3; d_gene: .; v_gene: TRBV7-9; abundance: .; CDR3aa: CASSPDREEGTQYF
len: 11; j_gene: TRBJ2-7; d_gene: .; v_gene: TRBV5-4; abundance: .; CDR3aa: CASISGERQYF
len: 14; j_gene: TRBJ1-1; d_gene: TRBD1; v_gene: TRBV5-4; abundance: .; CDR3aa: CASSLTGGTTEAFF
len: 16; j_gene: TRBJ2-7; d_gene: TRBD1; v_gene: TRBV28; abundance: .; CDR3aa: CASSLWGQRFSYEQYF
len: 15; j_gene: TRBJ2-2; d_gene: TRBD2; v_gene: TRBV9; abundance: .; CDR3aa: CASRSGLAGTGELFF
len: 15; j_gene: TRBJ2-6; d_gene: .; v_gene: TRBV6-1; abundance: .; CDR3aa: CASSERPSGANVLTF
len: 13; j_gene: TRBJ1-2; d_gene: .; v_gene: TRBV20-1; abundance: .; CDR3aa: CSASGLGNYGYTF
len: 16; j_gene: TRBJ1-3; d_gene: .; v_gene: TRBV7-9; abundance: few; CDR3aa: CASSPIGYYSGNTIYF
len: 13; j_gene: TRBJ1-5; d_gene: .; v_gene: TRBV19; abundance: .; CDR3aa: CASSGQQNQPQHF